These T cell receptor beta chains were read from a single sample in a study of blood T cell repertoires in COVID-19. TCRdb keeps only in-frame clones here, not all; method: immunoSEQ multiplex PCR. Here the sample spans fewer than 100,000 clones, 80% to 85% being singletons. What was sequenced was peripheral blood. These TCRs come from a human donor in a cohort sampled during active COVID-19. The conserved cysteine and the conserved F or W are not part of the CDR3 here. Fields, in order: D gene, V gene, J gene, CDR3 protein. D genes are given only for firm matches.

D: -; V: TRBV6-5; J: TRBJ2-1; CDR3: ASSYDGTGEQF
D: -; V: TRBV5-6; J: TRBJ1-2; CDR3: ASSPSGGQGSYGYT
D: -; V: TRBV28; J: TRBJ2-7; CDR3: ASSWGDEQY
D: -; V: TRBV12-5; J: TRBJ2-2; CDR3: ASGLTENTGELF
D: TRBD2; V: TRBV18; J: TRBJ2-2; CDR3: ASSPPTGTRNTGELF
D: TRBD2; V: TRBV4-1; J: TRBJ2-3; CDR3: ASSQGGTSGGIDTQY
D: -; V: TRBV19; J: TRBJ1-1; CDR3: ASSMRGRTEAF
D: -; V: TRBV12-3/TRBV12-4; J: TRBJ2-3; CDR3: ASGLLTDTQY
D: -; V: TRBV5-1; J: TRBJ2-5; CDR3: ASSFFGAETQY
D: -; V: TRBV30; J: TRBJ1-3; CDR3: AWKRAGNTIY
D: -; V: TRBV11-2; J: TRBJ2-7; CDR3: ASSLGGSSYEQY